This TCR beta chain appears in the sequencing data of a study of T-cell reconstitution after alpha-beta-depleted transplantation in children. Unique molecular identifiers tagged the TCRbeta library. From the PCR reads, TCRdb called clonotypes with MiXCR, one entry per CDR3 protein. The sample yields about 830,000 distinct CDR3 sequences, around 15% seen once. This CDR3 spans 11 amino acids. The V gene's germline CDR1 is SEHNR and CDR2 FQNEAQ (reference sequence). Trimming pared 0 bases from V and 12 bases from J, leaving 9 bases between. Turning to this clonotype: Its matching antigen is unknown.

General study results and limits: From surviving recipient T cells and thymic progenitors came the high day-60 TCRbeta diversity observed in some patients. Newly generated T cells supplied most T-cell counts and diversity one year post-transplant. Roughly two months post-transplant, alpha-beta T cells reportedly originated from several hundred graft clones that had expanded.

This receptor was obtained from a male patient between 10 and 17 years old who had a stem cell transplant for acute lymphoblastic leukemia, so the T cells may come from the graft donor. The chain is built from TRBV7-9 and TRBJ2-7, with a tentative D call TRBD2 (5 bases). This specimen was PBMCs, mostly from graft donor cells, taken 360 days after TCRalphabeta/CD19-depleted stem cell transplant. CDR3 in amino acids: CASSLASEGYF. CDR3 DNA sequence: TGTGCCAGCAGCTTAGCGTCAGAGGGGTACTTC.